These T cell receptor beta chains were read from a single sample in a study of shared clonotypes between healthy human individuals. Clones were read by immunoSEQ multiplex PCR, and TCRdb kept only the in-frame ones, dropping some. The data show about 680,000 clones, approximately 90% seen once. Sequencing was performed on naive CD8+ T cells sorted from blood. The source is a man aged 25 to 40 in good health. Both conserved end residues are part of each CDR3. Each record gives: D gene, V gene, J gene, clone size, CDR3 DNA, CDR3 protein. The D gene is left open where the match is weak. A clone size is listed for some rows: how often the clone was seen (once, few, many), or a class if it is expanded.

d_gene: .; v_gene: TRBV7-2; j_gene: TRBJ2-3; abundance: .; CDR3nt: TGTGCCAGCAGCTTAGAGACAGATACGCAGTATTTT; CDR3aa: CASSLETDTQYF
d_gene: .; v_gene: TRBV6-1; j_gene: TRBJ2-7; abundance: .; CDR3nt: TGTGCCAGCCAGGGACTCTACGAGCAGTACTTC; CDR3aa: CASQGLYEQYF
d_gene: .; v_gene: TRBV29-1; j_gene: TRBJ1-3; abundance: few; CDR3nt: TGCAGCGTAATTTGGGGGAACTCTGGAAACACCATATATTTT; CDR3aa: CSVIWGNSGNTIYF
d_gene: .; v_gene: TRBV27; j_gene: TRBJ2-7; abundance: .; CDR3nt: TGTGCCAGCAGTCCCCTCTCTACCTACGAGCAGTACTTC; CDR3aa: CASSPLSTYEQYF
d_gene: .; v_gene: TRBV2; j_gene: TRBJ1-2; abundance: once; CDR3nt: TGTGCCAGCGGCGGGGGGAACTATGGCTACACCTTC; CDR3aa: CASGGGNYGYTF
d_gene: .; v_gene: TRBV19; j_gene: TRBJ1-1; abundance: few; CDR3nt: TGTGCCAGTACTTACTCTGAAGCTTTCTTT; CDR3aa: CASTYSEAFF
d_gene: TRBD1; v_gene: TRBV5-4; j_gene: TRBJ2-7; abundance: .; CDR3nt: TGTGCCAGCAGTTTGGGACAGGGCGTTCAATACGAGCAGTACTTC; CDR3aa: CASSLGQGVQYEQYF
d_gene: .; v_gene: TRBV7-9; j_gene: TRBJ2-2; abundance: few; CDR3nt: TGTGCCAGGGAGTCAGGGGCGAACACCGGGGAGCTGTTTTTT; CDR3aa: CARESGANTGELFF
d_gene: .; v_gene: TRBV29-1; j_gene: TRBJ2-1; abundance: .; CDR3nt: TGCAGCGAAGGCGGGGACAGCACTAACAATGAGCAGTTCTTC; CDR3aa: CSEGGDSTNNEQFF
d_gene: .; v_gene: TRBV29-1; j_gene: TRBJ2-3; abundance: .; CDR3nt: TGCAGCGTTGAGCAGGGTACGCAGTATTTT; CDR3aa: CSVEQGTQYF
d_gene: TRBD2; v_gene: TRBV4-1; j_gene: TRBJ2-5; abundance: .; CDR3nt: TGCGCCAGCAGCCAAGGACTAGCGGGAGTCGGGCAAGAGACCCAGTACTTC; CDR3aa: CASSQGLAGVGQETQYF
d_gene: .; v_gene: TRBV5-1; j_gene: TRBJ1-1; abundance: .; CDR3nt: TGCGCCAGCAGCTTGGTGAACACTGAAGCTTTCTTT; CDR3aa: CASSLVNTEAFF
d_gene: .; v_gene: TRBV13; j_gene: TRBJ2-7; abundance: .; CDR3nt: TGTGCCAGCAGCCTCGACGGGAGACCCTACGAGCAGTACTTC; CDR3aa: CASSLDGRPYEQYF
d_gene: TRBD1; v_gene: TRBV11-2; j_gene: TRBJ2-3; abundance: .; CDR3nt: TGTGCCAGCAGCTGGAGGCCCGCGGGACAGGAGAGCACAGATACGCAGTATTTT; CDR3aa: CASSWRPAGQESTDTQYF
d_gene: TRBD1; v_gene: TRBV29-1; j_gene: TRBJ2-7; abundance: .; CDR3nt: TGCAGCGTTGAAGATGGGACAGTATCTAGGCACGAGCAGTACTTC; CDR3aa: CSVEDGTVSRHEQYF
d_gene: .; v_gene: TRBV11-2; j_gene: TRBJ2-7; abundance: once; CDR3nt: TGTGCCAGCAGCTTATCTAACGAGCAGTACTTC; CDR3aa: CASSLSNEQYF
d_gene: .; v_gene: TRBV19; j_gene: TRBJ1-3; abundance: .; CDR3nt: TGTGCCAGTAGTATGGTGGAGCATTTGGGAAACACCATATATTTT; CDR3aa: CASSMVEHLGNTIYF